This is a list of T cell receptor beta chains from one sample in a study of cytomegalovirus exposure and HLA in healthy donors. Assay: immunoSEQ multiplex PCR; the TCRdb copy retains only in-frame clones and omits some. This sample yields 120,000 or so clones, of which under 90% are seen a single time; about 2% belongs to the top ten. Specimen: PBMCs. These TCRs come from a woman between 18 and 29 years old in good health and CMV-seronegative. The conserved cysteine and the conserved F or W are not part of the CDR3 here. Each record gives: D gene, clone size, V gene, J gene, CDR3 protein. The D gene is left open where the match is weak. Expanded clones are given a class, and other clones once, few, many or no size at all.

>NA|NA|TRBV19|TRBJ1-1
ASSIGGRGTEAF
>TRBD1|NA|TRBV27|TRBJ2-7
ASSLGGTGFHEQY
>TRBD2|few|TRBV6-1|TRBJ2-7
ASRYGTTGNEQY
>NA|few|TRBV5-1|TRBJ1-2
ASGVREGYGYT
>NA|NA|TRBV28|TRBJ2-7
ASSLSGVGTYEQY
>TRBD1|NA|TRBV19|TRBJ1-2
ASSERTGWNGYT
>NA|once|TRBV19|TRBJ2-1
ASSGPMVTLGRSSYNEQF
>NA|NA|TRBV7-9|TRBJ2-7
ASSLGRSSYEQY
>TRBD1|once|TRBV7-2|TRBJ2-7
ASSLAGAGGSGEY
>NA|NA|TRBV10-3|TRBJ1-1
AISEWTDKRRTEAF
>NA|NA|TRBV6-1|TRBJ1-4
ASSDTATNEKLF
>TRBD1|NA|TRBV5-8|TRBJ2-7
ASSPRTGGTEQY
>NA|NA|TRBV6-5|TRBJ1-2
ASSYLGALNYGYT
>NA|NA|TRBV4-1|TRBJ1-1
ASSQAPGGNTEAF
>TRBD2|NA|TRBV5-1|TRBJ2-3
ASSFSSRSGVSTDTQY
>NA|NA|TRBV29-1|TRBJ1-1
SVAKGLGQAF
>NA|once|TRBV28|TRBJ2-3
ASSSTTARTTDTQY
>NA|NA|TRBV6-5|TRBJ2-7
ASSYSNRARTYEQY
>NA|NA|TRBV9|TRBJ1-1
ASSVNRDRYTEAF
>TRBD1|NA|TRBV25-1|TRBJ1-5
ASSATGAVQPQH
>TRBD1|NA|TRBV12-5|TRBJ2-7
ASGSPPGTGTHEQY
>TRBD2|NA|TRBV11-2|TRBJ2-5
ASSLGLAGETQY
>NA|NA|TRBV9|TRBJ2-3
ASSVGGGQDTQY
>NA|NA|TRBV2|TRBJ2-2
ASSYEQTGELF
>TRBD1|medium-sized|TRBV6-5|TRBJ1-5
ASSYQGQINQPQH
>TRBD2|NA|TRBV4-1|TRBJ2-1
ASSQAVTSGAKSYNEQF
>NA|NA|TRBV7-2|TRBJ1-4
ASSPYATNEKLF
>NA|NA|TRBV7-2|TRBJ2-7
ASSLGGVARGHEQY
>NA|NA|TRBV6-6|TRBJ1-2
ASSSDTVLNNGYT
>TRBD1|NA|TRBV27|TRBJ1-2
ASSFGQGAHYGYT
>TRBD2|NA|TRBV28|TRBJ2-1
ASSLSGLAGDYNEQF
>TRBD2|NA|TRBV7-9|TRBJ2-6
ASSFPSGSGSGANVLT
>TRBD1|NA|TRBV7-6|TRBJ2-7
ASSSGSEGGARREQY
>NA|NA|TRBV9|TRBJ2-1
ASSVVSGEQF
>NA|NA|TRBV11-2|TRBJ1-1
ASRRVLTGTNTEAF
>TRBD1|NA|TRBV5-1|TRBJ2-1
ASSLTRDRGTYNEQF
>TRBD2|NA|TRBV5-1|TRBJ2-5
ASSPGTSGQETQY
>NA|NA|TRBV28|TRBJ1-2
ASRGEGRGYGYT
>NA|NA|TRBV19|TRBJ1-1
ASSIPQLGYTEAF
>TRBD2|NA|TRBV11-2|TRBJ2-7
ASSFGTSSD
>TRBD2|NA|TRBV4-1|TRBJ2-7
ASSQGTSAYEQY
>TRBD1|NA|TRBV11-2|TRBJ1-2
ASSLETGDFGYT
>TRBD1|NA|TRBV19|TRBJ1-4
ASLGQVIRGNEKLF
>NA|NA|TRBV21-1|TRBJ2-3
ASSKGGTGVNTQY
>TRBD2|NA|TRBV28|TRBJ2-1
ASSASGGLNEQF
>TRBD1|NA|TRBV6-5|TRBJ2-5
ASSLQGARETQY
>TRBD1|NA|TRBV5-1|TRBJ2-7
ASRPDRAYEQY
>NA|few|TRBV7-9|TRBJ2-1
ASSLARGKYNEQF
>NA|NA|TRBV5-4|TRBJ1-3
ASSLGSGSGNTIY